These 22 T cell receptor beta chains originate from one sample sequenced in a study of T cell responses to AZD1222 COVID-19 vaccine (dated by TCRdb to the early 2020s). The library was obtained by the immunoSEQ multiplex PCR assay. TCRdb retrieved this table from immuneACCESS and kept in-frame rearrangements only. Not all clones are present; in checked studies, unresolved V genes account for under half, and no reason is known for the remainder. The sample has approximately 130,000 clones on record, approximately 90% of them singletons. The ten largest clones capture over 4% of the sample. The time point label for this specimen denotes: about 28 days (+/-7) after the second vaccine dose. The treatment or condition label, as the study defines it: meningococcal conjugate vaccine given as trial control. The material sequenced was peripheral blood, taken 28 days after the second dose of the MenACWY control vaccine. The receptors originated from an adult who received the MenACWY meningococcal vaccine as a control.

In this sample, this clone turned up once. CDR3 nucleotide sequence: TGCGCCAGCAGCCAAGATTTTGTGGGGGGGCTTGGAAACACCATATATTTT. Protein product: CASSQDFVGGLGNTIYF. The chain recombines TRBV4-3 with TRBJ1-3; D might be TRBD1 (6 bases). V lost 0 bases and J 3 bases, leaving 15 bases between the germline ends. The CDR3 is made up of 17 amino acids. Germline loops: CDR1 LGHNA, CDR2 YSLEER.

The CDR3 loop is CASSVGDSTDTQYF. CDR3 DNA sequence: TGTGCCAGCAGTGTAGGGGACAGCACAGATACGCAGTATTTT. The J gene is TRBJ2-3, the V gene TRBV6-4; D tentatively reads TRBD1 or TRBD2 (5 bases each). Trimming removed 4 bases at V and 0 bases at J, with 8 bases between. Germline V gives CDR1 MRHNA, CDR2 SNTAGT. The CDR3 sequence is 14 residues long.

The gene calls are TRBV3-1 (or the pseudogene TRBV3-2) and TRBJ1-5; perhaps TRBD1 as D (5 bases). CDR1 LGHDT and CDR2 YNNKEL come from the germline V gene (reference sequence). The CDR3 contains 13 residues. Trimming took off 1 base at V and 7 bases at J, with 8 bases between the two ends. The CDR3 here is CASSQGGGQPQHF. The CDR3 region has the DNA TGTGCCAGCAGCCAAGGTGGGGGACAGCCCCAGCATTTT.

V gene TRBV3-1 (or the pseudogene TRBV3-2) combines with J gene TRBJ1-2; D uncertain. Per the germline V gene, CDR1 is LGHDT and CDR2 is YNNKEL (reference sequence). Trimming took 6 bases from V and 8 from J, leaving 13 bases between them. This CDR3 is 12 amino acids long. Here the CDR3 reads CASREPGGGYTF. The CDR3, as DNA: TGTGCCAGCAGGGAACCGGGCGGAGGCTACACCTTC.

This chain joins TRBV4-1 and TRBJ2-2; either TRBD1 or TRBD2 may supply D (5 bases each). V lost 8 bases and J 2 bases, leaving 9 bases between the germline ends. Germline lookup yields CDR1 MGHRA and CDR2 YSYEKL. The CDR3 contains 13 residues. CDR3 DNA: TGCGCCAGCGGGACGGTTAACACCGGGGAGCTGTTTTTT. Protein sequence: CASGTVNTGELFF.

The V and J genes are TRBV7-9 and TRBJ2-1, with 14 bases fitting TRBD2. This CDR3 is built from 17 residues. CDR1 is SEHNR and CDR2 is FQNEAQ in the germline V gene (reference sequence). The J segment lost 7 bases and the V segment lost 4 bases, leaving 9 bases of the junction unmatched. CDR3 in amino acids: CASSSPVGTSGGNEQFF. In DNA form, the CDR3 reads TGTGCCAGCAGCTCACCGGTGGGGACTAGCGGGGGAAATGAGCAGTTCTTC.

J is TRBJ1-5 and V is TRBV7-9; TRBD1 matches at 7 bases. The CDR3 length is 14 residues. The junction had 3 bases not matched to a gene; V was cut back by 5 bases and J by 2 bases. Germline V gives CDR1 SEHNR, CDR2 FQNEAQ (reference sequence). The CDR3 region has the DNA TGTGCCAGCAGCCCCCAGGGGGGCAATCAGCCCCAGCATTTT. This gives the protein CASSPQGGNQPQHF. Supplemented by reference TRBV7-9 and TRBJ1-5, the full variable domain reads DTGVSQNPRHKITKRGQNVTFRCDPISEHNRLYWYRQTLGQGPEFLTYFQNEAQLEKSRLLSDRFSAERPKGSFSTLEIQRTEQGDSAMYLCASSPQGGNQPQHFGDGTRLSIL.

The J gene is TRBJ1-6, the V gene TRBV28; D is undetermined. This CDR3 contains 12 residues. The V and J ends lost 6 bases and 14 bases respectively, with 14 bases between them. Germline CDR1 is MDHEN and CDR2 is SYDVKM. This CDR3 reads CASSLRSPALHF. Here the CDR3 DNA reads TGTGCCAGCAGCCTACGCTCTCCGGCCCTCCACTTT.

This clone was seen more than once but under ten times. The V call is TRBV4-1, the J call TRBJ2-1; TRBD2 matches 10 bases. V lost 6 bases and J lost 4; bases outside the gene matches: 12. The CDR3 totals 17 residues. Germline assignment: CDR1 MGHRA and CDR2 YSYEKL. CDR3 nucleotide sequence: TGCGCCAGCAGTTTCCTGCCTAGCGGGGGACCGTACAATGAGCAGTTCTTC. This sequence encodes CASSFLPSGGPYNEQFF.

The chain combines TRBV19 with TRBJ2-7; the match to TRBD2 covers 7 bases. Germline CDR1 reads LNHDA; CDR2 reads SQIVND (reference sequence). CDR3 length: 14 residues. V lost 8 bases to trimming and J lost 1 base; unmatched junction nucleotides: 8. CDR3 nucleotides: TGTGCCAGTGGGTCGGGGGGAGGATCCTACGAGCAGTACTTC. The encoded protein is CASGSGGGSYEQYF.

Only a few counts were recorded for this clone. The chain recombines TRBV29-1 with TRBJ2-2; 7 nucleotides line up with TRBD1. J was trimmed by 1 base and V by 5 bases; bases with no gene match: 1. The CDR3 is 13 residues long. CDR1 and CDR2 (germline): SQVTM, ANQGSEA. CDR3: CSVRQGNTGELFF. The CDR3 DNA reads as TGCAGCGTTCGACAGGGGAACACCGGGGAGCTGTTTTTT.

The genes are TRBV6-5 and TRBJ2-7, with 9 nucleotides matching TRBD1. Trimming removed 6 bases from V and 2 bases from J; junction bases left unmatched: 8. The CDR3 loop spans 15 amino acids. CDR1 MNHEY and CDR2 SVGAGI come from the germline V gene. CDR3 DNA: TGTGCCAGCAGCACCCCGGGACAGGGAACCTACGAGCAGTACTTC. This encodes CASSTPGQGTYEQYF.

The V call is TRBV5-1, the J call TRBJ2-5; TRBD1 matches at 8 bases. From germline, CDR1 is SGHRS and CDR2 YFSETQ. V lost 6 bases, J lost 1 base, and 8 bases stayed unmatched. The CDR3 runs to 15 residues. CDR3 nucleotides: TGCGCCAGCACCACAGGGGGAGTAGGCCAAGAGACCCAGTACTTC. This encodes CASTTGGVGQETQYF.

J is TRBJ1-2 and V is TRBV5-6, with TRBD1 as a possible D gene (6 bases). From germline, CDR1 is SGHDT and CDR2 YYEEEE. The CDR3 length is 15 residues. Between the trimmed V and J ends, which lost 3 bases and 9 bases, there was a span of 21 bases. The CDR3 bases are TGTGCCAGCAGCTCCGACCGTCGTGGTACAGGGAGCTACACCTTC. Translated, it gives CASSSDRRGTGSYTF.

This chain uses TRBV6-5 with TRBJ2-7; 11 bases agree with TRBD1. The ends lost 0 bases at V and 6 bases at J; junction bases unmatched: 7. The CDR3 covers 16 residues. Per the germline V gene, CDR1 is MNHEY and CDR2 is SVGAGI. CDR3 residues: CASSYSPTGTGGEQYF. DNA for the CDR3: TGTGCCAGCAGTTACTCTCCGACCGGGACAGGGGGCGAGCAGTACTTC.

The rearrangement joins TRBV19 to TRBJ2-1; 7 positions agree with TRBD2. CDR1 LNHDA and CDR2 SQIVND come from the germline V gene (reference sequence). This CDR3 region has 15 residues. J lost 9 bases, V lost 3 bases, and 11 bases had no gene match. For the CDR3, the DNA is TGTGCCAGTAGTATTGCCTTATTTGGGAGGGGTGAGCAGTTCTTC. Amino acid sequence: CASSIALFGRGEQFF.

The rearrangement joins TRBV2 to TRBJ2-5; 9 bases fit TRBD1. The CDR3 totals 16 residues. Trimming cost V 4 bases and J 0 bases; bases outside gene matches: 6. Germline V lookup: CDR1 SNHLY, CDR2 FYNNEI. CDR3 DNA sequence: TGTGCCAGCAGTGGGACAGGGGAACAGTACCAAGAGACCCAGTACTTC. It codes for CASSGTGEQYQETQYF.

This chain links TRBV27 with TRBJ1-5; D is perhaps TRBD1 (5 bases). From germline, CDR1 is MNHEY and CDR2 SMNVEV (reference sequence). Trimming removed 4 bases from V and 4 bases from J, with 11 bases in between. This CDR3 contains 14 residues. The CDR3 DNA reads TGTGCCAGCAGTTACGGGGCGGATAATCAGCCCCAGCATTTT. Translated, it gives CASSYGADNQPQHF.

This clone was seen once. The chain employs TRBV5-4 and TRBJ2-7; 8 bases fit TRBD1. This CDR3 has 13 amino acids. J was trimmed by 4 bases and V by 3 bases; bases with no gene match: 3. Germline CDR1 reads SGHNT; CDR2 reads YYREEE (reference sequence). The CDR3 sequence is CASSSTGGYEQYF. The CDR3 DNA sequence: TGTGCCAGCAGCTCTACAGGGGGGTACGAGCAGTACTTC.

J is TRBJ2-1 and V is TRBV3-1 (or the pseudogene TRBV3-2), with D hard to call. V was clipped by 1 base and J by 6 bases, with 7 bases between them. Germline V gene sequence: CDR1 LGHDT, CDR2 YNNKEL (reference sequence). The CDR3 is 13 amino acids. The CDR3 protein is CASSQVTTNEQFF. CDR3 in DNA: TGTGCCAGCAGCCAAGTCACAACCAATGAGCAGTTCTTC.

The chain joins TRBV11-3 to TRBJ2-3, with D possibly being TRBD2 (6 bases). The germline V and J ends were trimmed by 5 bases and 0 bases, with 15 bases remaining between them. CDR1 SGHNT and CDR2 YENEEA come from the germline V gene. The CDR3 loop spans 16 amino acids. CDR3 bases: TGTGCCAGCAGCCTCACCATAGCGGCTAGCACAGATACGCAGTATTTT. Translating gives CASSLTIAASTDTQYF.

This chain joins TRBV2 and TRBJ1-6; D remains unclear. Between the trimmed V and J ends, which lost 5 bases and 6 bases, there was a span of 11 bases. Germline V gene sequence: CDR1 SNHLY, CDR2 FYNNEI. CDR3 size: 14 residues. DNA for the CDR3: TGTGCCAGCAGTCCCCGGGCGCTTAATTCACCCCTCCACTTT. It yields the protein CASSPRALNSPLHF.